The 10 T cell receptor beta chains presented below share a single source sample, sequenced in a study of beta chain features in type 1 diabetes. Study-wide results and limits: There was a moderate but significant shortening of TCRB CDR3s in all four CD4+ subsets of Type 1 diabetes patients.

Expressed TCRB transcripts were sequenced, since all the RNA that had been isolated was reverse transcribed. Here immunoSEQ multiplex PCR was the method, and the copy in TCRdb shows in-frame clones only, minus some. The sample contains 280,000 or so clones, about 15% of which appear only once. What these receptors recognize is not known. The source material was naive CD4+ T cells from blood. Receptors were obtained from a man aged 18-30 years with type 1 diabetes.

CDR3 coding DNA: TGTGCCAGCAGTTTTCTAGCGGGAGCGATCGGGGAGCTGTTTTTT. Its protein is CASSFLAGAIGELFF. The J gene is TRBJ2-2, the V gene TRBV28, with 10 nucleotides matching TRBD2. Germline CDR1 is MDHEN and CDR2 is SYDVKM. The CDR3 consists of 15 residues. The V gene end was trimmed by 3 bases and the J gene end by 7 bases; junction bases not matched to a gene: 5.

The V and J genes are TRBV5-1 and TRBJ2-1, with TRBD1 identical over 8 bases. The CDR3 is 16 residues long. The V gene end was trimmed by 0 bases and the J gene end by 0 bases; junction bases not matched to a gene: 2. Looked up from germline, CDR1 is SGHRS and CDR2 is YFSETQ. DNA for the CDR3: TGCGCCAGCAGCTTGGTTCAGGGGGCCTCCTACAATGAGCAGTTCTTC. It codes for CASSLVQGASYNEQFF.

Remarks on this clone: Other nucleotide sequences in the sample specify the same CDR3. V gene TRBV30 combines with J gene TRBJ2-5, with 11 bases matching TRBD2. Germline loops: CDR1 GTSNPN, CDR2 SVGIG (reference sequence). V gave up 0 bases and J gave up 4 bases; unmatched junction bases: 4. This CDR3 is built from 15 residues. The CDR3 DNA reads TGTGCCTGGAGTGTACTAGCGGGGGAAAGAGAGACCCAGTACTTC. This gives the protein CAWSVLAGERETQYF.

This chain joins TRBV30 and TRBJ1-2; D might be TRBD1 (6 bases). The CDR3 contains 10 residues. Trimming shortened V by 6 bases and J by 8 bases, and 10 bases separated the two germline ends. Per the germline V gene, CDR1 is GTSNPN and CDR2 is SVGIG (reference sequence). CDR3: CACAGAGYTF. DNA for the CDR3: TGTGCCTGCGCAGGGGCCGGCTACACCTTC.

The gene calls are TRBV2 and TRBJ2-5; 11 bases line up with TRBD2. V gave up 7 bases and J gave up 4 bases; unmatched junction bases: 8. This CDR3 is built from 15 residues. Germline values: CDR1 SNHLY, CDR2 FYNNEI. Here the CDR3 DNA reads TGTGCCAGCAAGCTCCTAGCGGGGGGAGGAGAGACCCAGTACTTC. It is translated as CASKLLAGGGETQYF.

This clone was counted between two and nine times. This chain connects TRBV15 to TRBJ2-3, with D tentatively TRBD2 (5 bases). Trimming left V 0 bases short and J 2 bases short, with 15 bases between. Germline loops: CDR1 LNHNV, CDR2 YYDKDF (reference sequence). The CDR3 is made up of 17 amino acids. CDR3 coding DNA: TGTGCCACCAGCAGAGATTCATCCGCTAGCTCCACAGATACGCAGTATTTT. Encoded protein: CATSRDSSASSTDTQYF.

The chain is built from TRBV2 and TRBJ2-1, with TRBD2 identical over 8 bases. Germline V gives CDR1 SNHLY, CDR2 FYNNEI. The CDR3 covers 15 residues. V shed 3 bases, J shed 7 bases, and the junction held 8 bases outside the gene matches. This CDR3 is CASSEGSGRRNEQFF. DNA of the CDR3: TGTGCCAGCAGTGAGGGGAGCGGGAGACGAAATGAGCAGTTCTTC.

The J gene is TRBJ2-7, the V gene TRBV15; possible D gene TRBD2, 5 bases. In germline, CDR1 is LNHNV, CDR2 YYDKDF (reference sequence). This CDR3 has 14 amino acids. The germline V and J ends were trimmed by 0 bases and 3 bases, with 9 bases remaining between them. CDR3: CATSRDYGDYEQYF. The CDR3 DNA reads TGTGCCACCAGCAGAGATTACGGGGACTACGAGCAGTACTTC.

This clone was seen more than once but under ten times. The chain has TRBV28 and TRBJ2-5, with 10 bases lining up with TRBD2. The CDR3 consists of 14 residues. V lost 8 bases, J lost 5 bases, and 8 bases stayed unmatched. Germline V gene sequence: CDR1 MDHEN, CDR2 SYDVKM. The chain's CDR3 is CASRTAGGRETQYF. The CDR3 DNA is TGTGCCAGCCGGACAGCGGGGGGGCGTGAGACCCAGTACTTC.

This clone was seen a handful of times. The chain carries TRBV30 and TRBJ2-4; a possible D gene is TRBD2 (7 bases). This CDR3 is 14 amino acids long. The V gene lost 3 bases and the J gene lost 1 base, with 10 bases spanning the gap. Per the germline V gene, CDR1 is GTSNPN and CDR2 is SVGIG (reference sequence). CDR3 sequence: CAWRRGGAKNIQYF. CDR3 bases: TGTGCCTGGAGAAGGGGGGGGGCCAAAAACATTCAGTACTTC. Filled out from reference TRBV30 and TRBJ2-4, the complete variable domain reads SQTIHQWPATLVQPVGSPLSLECTVEGTSNPNLYWYRQAAGRGLQLLFYSVGIGQISSEVPQNLSASRPQDRQFILSSKKLLLSDSGFYLCAWRRGGAKNIQYFGAGTRLSVL.